The 17 T cell receptor beta chains below all came from one sample that was sequenced in a study of shared clonotypes between healthy human individuals. The data were produced by immunoSEQ multiplex PCR, yet TCRdb's version contains in-frame clones alone and is incomplete. The sample lists more than 2 million clones, around 93% occurring once. Terminally differentiated effector memory CD45RA+ cells were left out of the naive CD8 fraction, which was CD45RO-negative and positively selected for CCR7. Specimen: naive CD8+ T cells from PBMCs. The source is a man younger than 35 in good health. Some clones in this sample may be carry-over from other donors' samples.

The rearrangement joins TRBV9 to TRBJ2-3; D assignment may be TRBD1 or TRBD2 (5 bases each). This CDR3 is 15 amino acids long. Trimming stripped 3 bases from V and 4 bases from J, with 15 bases between. Germline V gives CDR1 SGDLS, CDR2 YYNGEE. The CDR3 DNA reads TGTGCCAGCAGCGCGAAGGGGAGAGACCCAGATACGCAGTATTTT. The encoded protein is CASSAKGRDPDTQYF.

The rearrangement links TRBV13 to TRBJ2-3, with D uncertain. Trimming cost V 3 bases and J 4 bases, with 14 bases left between them. The germline CDR1 and CDR2 sequences are PRHDT and FYEKMQ (reference sequence). This CDR3 comprises 15 residues. CDR3 sequence: CASSFYGVAADTQYF. CDR3 DNA: TGTGCCAGCAGCTTTTATGGCGTGGCGGCAGATACGCAGTATTTT.

This CDR3 reads CASKTGGRYNEQFF. Here the CDR3 DNA reads TGTGCCAGCAAAACGGGAGGGAGGTACAATGAGCAGTTCTTC. The rearrangement uses TRBV7-9 and TRBJ2-1, with 8 nucleotides matching TRBD2. Per the germline V gene, CDR1 is SEHNR and CDR2 is FQNEAQ (reference sequence). With 7 bases clipped from V and 4 bases from J, the junction kept 6 bases outside the gene matches. There are 14 residues in the CDR3.

The gene calls are TRBV6-5 and TRBJ1-2; D unresolved. From germline, CDR1 is MNHEY and CDR2 SVGAGI. Trimming cost V 0 bases and J 1 base, with 9 bases left between them. The CDR3 is 15 residues long. CDR3 in DNA: TGTGCCAGCAGTTACTCGATCCTTAATAACTATGGCTACACCTTC. Protein sequence: CASSYSILNNYGYTF.

Here the CDR3 DNA reads TGCGCCAGCAGTATGGTTCATAGCAATCAGCCCCAGCATTTT. Translation gives CASSMVHSNQPQHF. This chain links TRBV4-1 with TRBJ1-5; D is unresolved. Germline CDR1 reads MGHRA; CDR2 reads YSYEKL. The V and J ends lost 6 bases and 0 bases respectively, with 9 bases between them. This CDR3 comprises 14 residues.

The count of this clone is one. The chain combines TRBV4-1 with TRBJ1-5; D remains ambiguous. The V gene's germline CDR1 is MGHRA and CDR2 YSYEKL. V was cut by 4 bases and J by 0 bases, with 7 bases left in between. The CDR3 is 14 amino acids. CDR3 residues: CASSRAVSNQPQHF. The CDR3 bases are TGCGCCAGCAGCCGAGCAGTTAGCAATCAGCCCCAGCATTTT.

The V call is TRBV5-8, the J call TRBJ2-3; D gene ambiguous. The germline gives CDR1 SGHTS, CDR2 YDEGEE. This CDR3 is 16 amino acids long. The V gene lost 3 bases and the J gene lost 2 bases, with 16 bases spanning the gap. In DNA form, the CDR3 reads TGTGCCAGCAGCTCCCCACGGCATCTTTACACAGATACGCAGTATTTT. It yields the protein CASSSPRHLYTDTQYF.

V and J are TRBV19 and TRBJ2-7, with D tentatively TRBD2 (6 bases). Germline CDR1 reads LNHDA; CDR2 reads SQIVND (reference sequence). CDR3 length: 14 amino acids. Trimming removed 1 base from V and 2 bases from J, with 9 bases in between. The CDR3 spells CASSIVEGPYEQYF. The CDR3 DNA sequence: TGTGCCAGTAGTATAGTGGAGGGACCCTACGAGCAGTACTTC.

The chain joins TRBV6-5 to TRBJ2-5; the D gene could be TRBD1 or TRBD2 (5 bases each). CDR3 length equals 14 residues. Germline loops: CDR1 MNHEY, CDR2 SVGAGI. Trimming took 7 bases from V and 2 from J, leaving 14 bases between them. The CDR3 here is CASKMRDGQETQYF. CDR3 coding DNA: TGTGCCAGCAAAATGAGGGACGGGCAAGAGACCCAGTACTTC.

This clone has just one count. Other nucleotide sequences from this sample produce the same CDR3. The chain recombines TRBV5-4 with TRBJ1-1, with TRBD1 identical over 7 bases. V trimming: 5 bases; J trimming: 1 base; junction bases outside the gene matches: 5. The length of the CDR3 is 14 residues. Germline CDR1 and CDR2: SGHNT and YYREEE (reference sequence). Here the CDR3 DNA reads TGTGCCAGCAGTTCCGGGACAGCGAACACTGAAGCTTTCTTT. This sequence encodes CASSSGTANTEAFF.

For this clone: This CDR3 is also generated by other DNA sequences in the sample. The chain combines TRBV27 with TRBJ2-7, with unresolved D. V was pared by 5 bases and J by 3 bases, with 11 bases between. The CDR3 is 13 amino acids. Germline CDR1 and CDR2: MNHEY and SMNVEV (reference sequence). Here the CDR3 DNA reads TGTGCCAGCAGTCCACGGGTTTTCTACGAGCAGTACTTC. Its protein is CASSPRVFYEQYF.

This rearrangement joins TRBV4-3 to TRBJ2-7; TRBD1 aligns across 8 bases. The V gene's germline CDR1 is LGHNA and CDR2 YSLEER. With 4 bases clipped from V and 4 bases from J, the junction kept 9 bases outside the gene matches. This CDR3 has 15 residues. The CDR3 reads CASSPRTGGRYEQYF. As DNA, the CDR3 is TGCGCCAGCAGCCCCAGAACAGGGGGGAGGTACGAGCAGTACTTC.

The rearrangement joins TRBV9 to TRBJ2-1; D uncertain. CDR1 is SGDLS, CDR2 YYNGEE, per germline. V was trimmed by 0 bases and J by 2 bases, leaving 9 bases between them. The CDR3 spans 15 residues. As DNA, the CDR3 is TGTGCCAGCAGCGTAGTCTCGGCGACCTACAATGAGCAGTTCTTC. Amino acid sequence: CASSVVSATYNEQFF.

The genes are TRBV6-6 and TRBJ2-5, with D maybe TRBD2 (5 bases). Trimming pared 11 bases from V and 1 base from J, leaving 17 bases between. The germline CDR1 and CDR2 sequences are MNHNY and SVGAGI (reference sequence). The CDR3 totals 14 residues. The CDR3 loop reads CAALGSGSQETQYF. The CDR3 nucleotides are TGTGCCGCCCTGGGGAGTGGGAGCCAAGAGACCCAGTACTTC.

The chain employs TRBV27 and TRBJ2-7, with unresolved D. The V end was cut by 5 bases, the J end by 4 bases, with 21 bases between. CDR3 length equals 16 residues. The germline V gene encodes CDR1 MNHEY and CDR2 SMNVEV (reference sequence). CDR3 bases: TGTGCCAGCAGTCCGAAGGTGAGCACCCTCCGTTACGAGCAGTACTTC. It translates to CASSPKVSTLRYEQYF.

The sample holds one count of this clone. The gene calls are TRBV7-8 and TRBJ2-5; D call uncertain. This CDR3 contains 14 residues. With 4 bases removed from V and 1 base from J, the gap between germline ends came to 10 bases. Germline lookup yields CDR1 SGHVS and CDR2 FQNEAQ. The CDR3 sequence: CASSSGLLQETQYF. CDR3 coding DNA: TGTGCCAGCAGCTCTGGATTACTCCAAGAGACCCAGTACTTC.

This CDR3 is CASSLTGFEQFF. CDR3 nucleotides: TGTGCCAGCAGTCTGACAGGGTTTGAGCAGTTCTTC. V is TRBV27 and J is TRBJ2-1; 7 bases align to TRBD1. This CDR3 comprises 12 residues. V was clipped by 5 bases and J by 9 bases; unmatched bases: 4. Germline V CDR1 and CDR2: MNHEY, SMNVEV (reference sequence).